This T cell receptor beta chain was recorded in a study of T cell responses to AZD1222 COVID-19 vaccine. Background on the study: Second doses were pooled across both intervals (about 4 or about 12 weeks). Study-wide points: The donor cohort was predominantly white British with a female majority, and clonal diversity may have been underestimated. Nearly half of spike-specific TCRs reportedly target unmutated variant regions.

V lost 6 bases and J lost 0, with 18 bases in between. Germline-derived CDR1 and CDR2 are SGHKS and YYEKEE (reference sequence). This CDR3 contains 16 residues. Regarding this clone: Its target is not known.

Clones were sequenced by immunoSEQ multiplex PCR, and TCRdb holds only the in-frame ones, with some missing. This sample has approximately 84,000 clones, with 89% found just once. The receptor was derived from an adult in good health. The source material was peripheral blood, sampled on day 0 of AZD1222 vaccination. The gene calls are TRBV5-5 and TRBJ1-2, with D unresolved. CDR3 loop: CASTSGWGGPNYGYTF. DNA for the CDR3: TGTGCCAGCACCTCCGGGTGGGGAGGTCCTAACTATGGCTACACCTTC.